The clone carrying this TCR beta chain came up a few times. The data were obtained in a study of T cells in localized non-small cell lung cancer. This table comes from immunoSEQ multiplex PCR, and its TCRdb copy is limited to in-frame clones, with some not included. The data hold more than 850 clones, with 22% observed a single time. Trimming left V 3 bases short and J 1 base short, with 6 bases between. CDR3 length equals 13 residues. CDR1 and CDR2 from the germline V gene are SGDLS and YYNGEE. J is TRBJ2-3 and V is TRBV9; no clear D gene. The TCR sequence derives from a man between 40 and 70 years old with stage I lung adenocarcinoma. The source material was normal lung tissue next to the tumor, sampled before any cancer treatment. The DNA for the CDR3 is TGTGCCAGCAGCGCGGTAGGCACAGATACGCAGTATTTT. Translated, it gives CASSAVGTDTQYF.